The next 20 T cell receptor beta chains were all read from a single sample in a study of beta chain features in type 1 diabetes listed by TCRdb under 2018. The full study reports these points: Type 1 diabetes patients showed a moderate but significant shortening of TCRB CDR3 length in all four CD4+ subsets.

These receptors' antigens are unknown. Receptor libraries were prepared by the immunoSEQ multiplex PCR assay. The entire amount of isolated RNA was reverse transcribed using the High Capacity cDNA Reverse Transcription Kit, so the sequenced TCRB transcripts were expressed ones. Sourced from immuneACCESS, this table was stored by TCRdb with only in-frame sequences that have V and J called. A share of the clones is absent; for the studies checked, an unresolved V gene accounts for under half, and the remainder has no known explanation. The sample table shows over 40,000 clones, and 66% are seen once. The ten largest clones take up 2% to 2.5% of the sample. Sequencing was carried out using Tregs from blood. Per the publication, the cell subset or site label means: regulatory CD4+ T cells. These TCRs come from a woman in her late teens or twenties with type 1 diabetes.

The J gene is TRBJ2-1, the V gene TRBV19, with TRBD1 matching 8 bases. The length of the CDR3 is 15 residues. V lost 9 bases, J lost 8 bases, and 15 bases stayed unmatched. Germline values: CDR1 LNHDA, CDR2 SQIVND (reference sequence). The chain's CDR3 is CASTWAGGIFDEQFF. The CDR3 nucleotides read TGTGCCAGCACTTGGGCAGGGGGCATCTTCGATGAGCAGTTCTTC.

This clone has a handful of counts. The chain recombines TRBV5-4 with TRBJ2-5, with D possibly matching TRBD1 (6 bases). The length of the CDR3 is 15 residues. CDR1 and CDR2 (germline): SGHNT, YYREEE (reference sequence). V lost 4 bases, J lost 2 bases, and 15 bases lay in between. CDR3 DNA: TGTGCCAGCAGCCCACCCGGGACAAGGCAAGAGACCCAGTACTTC. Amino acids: CASSPPGTRQETQYF.

The CDR3 DNA is TGCGCCAGCAGCTTGGGGCCGTTGTGGGCCAAAAACATTCAGTACTTC. Translating it yields CASSLGPLWAKNIQYF. This rearrangement joins TRBV5-1 to TRBJ2-4; D gene uncertain. Trimming removed 0 bases from V and 1 base from J, with 11 bases in between. CDR1 is SGHRS, CDR2 YFSETQ, per germline. The CDR3 runs 16 residues.

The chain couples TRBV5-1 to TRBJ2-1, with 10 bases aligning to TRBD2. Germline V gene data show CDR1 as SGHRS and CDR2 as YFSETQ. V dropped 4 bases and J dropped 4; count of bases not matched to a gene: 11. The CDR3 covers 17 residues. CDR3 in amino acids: CASSPGSGGPSYNEQFF. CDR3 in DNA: TGCGCCAGCAGCCCCGGTAGCGGGGGGCCGTCATACAATGAGCAGTTCTTC. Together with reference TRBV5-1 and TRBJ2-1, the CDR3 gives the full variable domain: KAGVTQTPRYLIKTRGQQVTLSCSPISGHRSVSWYQQTPGQGLQFLFEYFSETQRNKGNFPGRFSGRQFSNSRSEMNVSTLELGDSALYLCASSPGSGGPSYNEQFFGPGTRLTVL.

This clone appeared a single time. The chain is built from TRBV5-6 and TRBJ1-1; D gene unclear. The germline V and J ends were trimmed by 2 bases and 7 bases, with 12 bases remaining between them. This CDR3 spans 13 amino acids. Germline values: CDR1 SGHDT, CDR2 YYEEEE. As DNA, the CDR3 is TGTGCCAGCAGCTTAAGGCAGACATTTGAAGCTTTCTTT. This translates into CASSLRQTFEAFF.

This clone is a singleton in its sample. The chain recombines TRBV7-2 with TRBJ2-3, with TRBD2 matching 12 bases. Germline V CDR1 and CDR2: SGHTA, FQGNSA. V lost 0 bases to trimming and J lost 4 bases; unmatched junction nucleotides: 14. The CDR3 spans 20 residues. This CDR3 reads CASSLARGLTSGRGADTQYF. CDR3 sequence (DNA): TGTGCCAGCAGCTTAGCCCGTGGCCTGACTAGCGGGAGAGGCGCAGATACGCAGTATTTT. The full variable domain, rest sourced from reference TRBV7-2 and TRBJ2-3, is GAGVSQSPSNKVTEKGKDVELRCDPISGHTALYWYRQSLGQGLEFLIYFQGNSAPDKSGLPSDRFSAERTGGSVSTLTIQRTQQEDSAVYLCASSLARGLTSGRGADTQYFGPGTRLTVL.

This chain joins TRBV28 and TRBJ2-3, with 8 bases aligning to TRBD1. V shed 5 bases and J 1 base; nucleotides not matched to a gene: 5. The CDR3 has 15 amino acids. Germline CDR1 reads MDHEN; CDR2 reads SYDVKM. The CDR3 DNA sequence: TGTGCCAGCAGTCCCGCGGGACAGGGCACAGATACGCAGTATTTT. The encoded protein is CASSPAGQGTDTQYF. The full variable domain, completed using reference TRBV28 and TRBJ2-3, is DVKVTQSSRYLVKRTGEKVFLECVQDMDHENMFWYRQDPGLGLRLIYFSYDVKMKEKGDIPEGYSVSREKKERFSLILESASTNQTSMYLCASSPAGQGTDTQYFGPGTRLTVL.

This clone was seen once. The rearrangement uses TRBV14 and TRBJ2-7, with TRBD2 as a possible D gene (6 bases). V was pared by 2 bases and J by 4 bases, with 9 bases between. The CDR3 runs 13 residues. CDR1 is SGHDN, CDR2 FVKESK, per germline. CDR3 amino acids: CASSQRGGYEQYF. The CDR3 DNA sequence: TGTGCCAGCAGCCAACGGGGAGGTTACGAGCAGTACTTC.

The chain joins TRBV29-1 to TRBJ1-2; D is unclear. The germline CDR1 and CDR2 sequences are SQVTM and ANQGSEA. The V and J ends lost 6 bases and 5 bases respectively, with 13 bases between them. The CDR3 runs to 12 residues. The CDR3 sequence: CSVATPGYGYTF. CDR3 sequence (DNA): TGCAGCGTGGCCACGCCGGGTTATGGCTACACCTTC.

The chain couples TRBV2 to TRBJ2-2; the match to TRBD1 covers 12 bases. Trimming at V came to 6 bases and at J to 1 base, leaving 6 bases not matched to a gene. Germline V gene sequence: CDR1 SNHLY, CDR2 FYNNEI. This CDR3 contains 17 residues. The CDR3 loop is CASSGTGGVRNTGELFF. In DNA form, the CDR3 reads TGTGCCAGCAGCGGGACAGGGGGCGTCCGGAACACCGGGGAGCTGTTTTTT.

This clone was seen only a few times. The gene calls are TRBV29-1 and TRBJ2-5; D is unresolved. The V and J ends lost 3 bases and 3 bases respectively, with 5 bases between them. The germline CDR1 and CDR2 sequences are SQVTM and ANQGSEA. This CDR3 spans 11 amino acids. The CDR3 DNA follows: TGCAGCGTTGACCGGGAAGAGACCCAGTACTTC. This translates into CSVDREETQYF. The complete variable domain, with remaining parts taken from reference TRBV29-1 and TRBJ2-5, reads SAVISQKPSRDICQRGTSLTIQCQVDSQVTMMFWYRQQPGQSLTLIATANQGSEATYESGFVIDKFPISRPNLTFSTLTVSNMSPEDSSIYLCSVDREETQYFGPGTRLLVL.

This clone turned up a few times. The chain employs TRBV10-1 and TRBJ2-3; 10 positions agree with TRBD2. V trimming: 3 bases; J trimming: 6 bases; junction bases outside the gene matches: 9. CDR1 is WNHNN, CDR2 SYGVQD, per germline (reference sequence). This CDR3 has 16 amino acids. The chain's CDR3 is CASSDPIAGGEDTQYF. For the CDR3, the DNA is TGCGCCAGCAGTGACCCTATAGCGGGGGGCGAGGATACGCAGTATTTT.

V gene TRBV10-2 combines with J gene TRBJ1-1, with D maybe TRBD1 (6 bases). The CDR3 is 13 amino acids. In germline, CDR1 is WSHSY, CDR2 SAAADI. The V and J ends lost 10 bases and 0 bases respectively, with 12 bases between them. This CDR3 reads CATSGQLNTEAFF. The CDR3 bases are TGCGCCACCTCGGGACAACTGAACACTGAAGCTTTCTTT.

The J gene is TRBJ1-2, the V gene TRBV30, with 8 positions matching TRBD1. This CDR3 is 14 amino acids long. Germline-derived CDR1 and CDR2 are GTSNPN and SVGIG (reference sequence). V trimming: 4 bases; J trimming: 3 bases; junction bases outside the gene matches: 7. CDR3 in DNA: TGTGCCTGGACCATTGACAGGGGTGACTATGGCTACACCTTC. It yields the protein CAWTIDRGDYGYTF.

The CDR3 DNA sequence: TGTGCCAGCTCACGCACAGGGGAAGAGACCCAGTACTTC. Its translation: CASSRTGEETQYF. This chain joins TRBV18 and TRBJ2-5, with 7 bases aligning to TRBD1. V dropped 4 bases and J dropped 3; count of bases not matched to a gene: 2. Germline V gives CDR1 KGHSH, CDR2 LQKENI. The CDR3 extends over 13 amino acids.

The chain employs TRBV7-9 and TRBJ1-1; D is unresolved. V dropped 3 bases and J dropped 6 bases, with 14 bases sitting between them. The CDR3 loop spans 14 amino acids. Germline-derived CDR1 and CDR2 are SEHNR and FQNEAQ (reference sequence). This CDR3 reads CASSFGLNGAEAFF. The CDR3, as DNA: TGTGCCAGCAGCTTCGGACTCAACGGGGCTGAAGCTTTCTTT.

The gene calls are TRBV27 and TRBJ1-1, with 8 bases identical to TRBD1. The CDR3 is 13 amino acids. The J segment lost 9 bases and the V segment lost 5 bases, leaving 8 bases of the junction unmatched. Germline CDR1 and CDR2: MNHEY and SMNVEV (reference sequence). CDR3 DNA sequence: TGTGCCAGCAGTCTTCGGGGGACAGGTAAAGCTTTCTTT. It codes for CASSLRGTGKAFF.

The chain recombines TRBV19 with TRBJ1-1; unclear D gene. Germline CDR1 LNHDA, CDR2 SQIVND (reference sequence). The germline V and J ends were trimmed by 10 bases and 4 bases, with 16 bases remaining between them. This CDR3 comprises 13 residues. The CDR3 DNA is TGTGCCACCAGGTTTCGCGAGGGCACTGAAGCTTTCTTT. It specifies CATRFREGTEAFF.

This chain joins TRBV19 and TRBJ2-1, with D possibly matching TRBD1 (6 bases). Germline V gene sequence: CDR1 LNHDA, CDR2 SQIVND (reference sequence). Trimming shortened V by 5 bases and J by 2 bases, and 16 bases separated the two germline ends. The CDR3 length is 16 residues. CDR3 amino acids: CASSPSDSRTYNEQFF. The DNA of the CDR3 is TGTGCCAGTAGTCCATCGGACAGCAGAACCTACAATGAGCAGTTCTTC.

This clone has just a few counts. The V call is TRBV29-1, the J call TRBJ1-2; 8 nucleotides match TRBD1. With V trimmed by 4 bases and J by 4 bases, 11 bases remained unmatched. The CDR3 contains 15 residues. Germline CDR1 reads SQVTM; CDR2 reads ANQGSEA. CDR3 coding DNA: TGCAGCGTTGCTTTAGGACAGGGCCCTGGCTATGGCTACACCTTC. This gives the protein CSVALGQGPGYGYTF.